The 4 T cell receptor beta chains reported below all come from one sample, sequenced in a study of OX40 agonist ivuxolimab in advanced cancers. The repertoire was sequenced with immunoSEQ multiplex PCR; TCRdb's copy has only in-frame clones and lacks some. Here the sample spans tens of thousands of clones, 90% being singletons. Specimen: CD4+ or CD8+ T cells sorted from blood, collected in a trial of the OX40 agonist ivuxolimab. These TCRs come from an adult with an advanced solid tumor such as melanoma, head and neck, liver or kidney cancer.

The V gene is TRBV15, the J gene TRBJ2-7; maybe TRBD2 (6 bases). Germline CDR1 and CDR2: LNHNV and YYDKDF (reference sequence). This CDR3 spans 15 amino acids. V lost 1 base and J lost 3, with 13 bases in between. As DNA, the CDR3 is TGTGCCACCAGCAGAGCGGGGGTCGTAGACTACGAGCAGTACTTC. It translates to CATSRAGVVDYEQYF.

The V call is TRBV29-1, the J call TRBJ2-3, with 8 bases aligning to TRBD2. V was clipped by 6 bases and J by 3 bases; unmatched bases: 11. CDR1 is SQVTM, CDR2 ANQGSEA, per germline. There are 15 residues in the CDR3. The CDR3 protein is CSVALGAGVTDTQYF. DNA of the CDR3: TGCAGCGTAGCCCTGGGAGCGGGAGTAACAGATACGCAGTATTTT.

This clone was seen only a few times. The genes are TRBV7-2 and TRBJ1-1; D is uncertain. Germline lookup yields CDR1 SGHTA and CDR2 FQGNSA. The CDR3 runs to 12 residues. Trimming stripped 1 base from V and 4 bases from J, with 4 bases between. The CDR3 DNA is TGTGCCAGCAGCTTAGTTAGCACTGAAGCTTTCTTT. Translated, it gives CASSLVSTEAFF.

CDR3 sequence (DNA): TGTGCCATCAGCGCCCTTAGTGAGACCCAGTACTTC. Its translation is CAISALSETQYF. V usage is TRBV10-3 and J usage is TRBJ2-5; D ambiguous. Between the trimmed V and J ends, which lost 6 bases and 5 bases, there was a span of 10 bases. The germline CDR1 and CDR2 sequences are ENHRY and SYGVKD. The CDR3 consists of 12 residues.